A selection of T cell receptor beta chains follows, all from one sample in a study of T cell responses to AZD1222 COVID-19 vaccine. Sequenced by immunoSEQ multiplex PCR; TCRdb stores in-frame clones only, minus some. The sample includes 120,000 or so clones, about 89% of them seen just once. The sequencing here drew on peripheral blood, taken on day 0 of AZD1222 vaccination. The receptor source for this set is an adult in good health. The CDR3 runs from the conserved cysteine through the conserved F or W. The D gene is left open where the match is weak. Where a row states a size, it is once, few, many or the class of an expanded clone; other rows omit it.

TRBV4-3	NA	NA	TRBJ1-4	CASSPRGHNEKLFF	TGCGCCAGCAGCCCCCGGGGACATAATGAAAAACTGTTTTTT
TRBV5-5	TRBD1	NA	TRBJ1-4	CASSLGTGGFLSEKLFF	TGTGCCAGCAGCTTGGGGACAGGTGGATTCTTGAGTGAAAAACTGTTTTTT
TRBV18	NA	NA	TRBJ1-3	CASSRDSGNTIYF	TGTGCCAGCTCAAGAGACTCTGGAAACACCATATATTTT
TRBV6-5	NA	NA	TRBJ1-2	CASSYSIQGGGYTF	TGTGCCAGCAGTTACTCGATCCAGGGCGGTGGCTACACCTTC
TRBV12-5	TRBD1	once	TRBJ2-3	CASGLGTGLSGTQYF	TGTGCTAGTGGTTTGGGGACAGGGTTATCGGGTACGCAGTATTTT
TRBV19	NA	NA	TRBJ1-1	CASSIRPGEAEAFF	TGTGCCAGTAGTATACGCCCAGGGGAGGCTGAAGCTTTCTTT
TRBV6-5	NA	once	TRBJ2-2	CASTTPNTGELFF	TGTGCCAGCACGACACCGAACACCGGGGAGCTGTTTTTT
TRBV5-1	NA	NA	TRBJ2-3	CASSLAGGSGADTQYF	TGCGCCAGCAGCTTGGCGGGGGGCTCAGGTGCAGATACGCAGTATTTT
TRBV7-3	TRBD1	once	TRBJ2-1	CASSIRGNEQFF	TGTGCCAGCAGCATCAGGGGGAATGAGCAGTTCTTC
TRBV12-3/TRBV12-4	NA	few	TRBJ1-2	CASSLNEDGYTF	TGTGCCAGCAGTTTAAACGAGGATGGCTACACCTTC
TRBV7-9	NA	NA	TRBJ1-1	CASSLTGSNTEAFF	TGTGCCAGCAGCTTAACAGGGTCTAACACTGAAGCTTTCTTT
TRBV5-8	TRBD2	NA	TRBJ2-7	CASKLSGTSGSYEQYF	TGTGCCAGCAAGCTTAGCGGGACTAGCGGGAGTTACGAGCAGTACTTC
TRBV5-6	NA	NA	TRBJ1-2	CASSLGPLGHGYTF	TGTGCCAGCAGCTTGGGACCGCTAGGCCATGGCTACACCTTC
TRBV6-5	NA	once	TRBJ1-6	CASSYSQKNNSPLHF	TGTGCCAGCAGTTACTCACAGAAGAATAATTCACCCCTCCACTTT
TRBV19	NA	NA	TRBJ1-2	CASKQEPNYGYTF	TGTGCCAGTAAACAGGAACCTAACTATGGCTACACCTTC
TRBV6-4	TRBD1	NA	TRBJ1-5	CASSDRTGRDRGQPQHF	TGTGCCAGCAGTGACCGGACAGGGAGGGATCGGGGTCAGCCCCAGCATTTT
TRBV9	NA	once	TRBJ2-2	CASSASYQVRSGELFF	TGTGCCAGCAGCGCCTCGTACCAGGTCCGGTCCGGGGAGCTGTTTTTT
TRBV7-8	NA	NA	TRBJ2-6	CASSPLPRSGANVLTF	TGTGCCAGCAGCCCCCTCCCGAGGTCTGGGGCCAACGTCCTGACTTTC
TRBV29-1	NA	NA	TRBJ2-5	CSVRRSETQYF	TGCAGCGTGAGGCGGTCGGAGACCCAGTACTTC
TRBV19	NA	NA	TRBJ1-6	CASSPSGVSGGSPLHF	TGTGCCAGTAGCCCCAGTGGGGTGTCCGGCGGGTCACCCCTCCACTTT
TRBV7-2	NA	NA	TRBJ2-3	CASSPYTDTQYF	TGTGCCAGCTCCCCTTACACAGATACGCAGTATTTT
TRBV5-5	NA	NA	TRBJ2-2	CASSLGPTNTGELFF	TGTGCCAGCAGCTTGGGGCCTACAAACACCGGGGAGCTGTTTTTT
TRBV29-1	TRBD1	once	TRBJ1-4	CSGGTGDEKLFF	TGCAGCGGCGGGACAGGGGATGAAAAACTGTTTTTT
TRBV28	NA	NA	TRBJ1-5	CASSLVRGVLGQPQHF	TGTGCCAGCAGTTTGGTACGGGGCGTATTGGGGCAGCCCCAGCATTTT
TRBV6-1	NA	NA	TRBJ1-4	CASSEAGVHATNEKLFF	TGTGCCAGCAGTGAAGCAGGGGTTCATGCAACTAATGAAAAACTGTTTTTT
TRBV6-1	NA	NA	TRBJ2-1	CASSEGGGSYNEQFF	TGTGCCAGCAGTGAAGGGGGAGGCTCCTACAATGAGCAGTTCTTC
TRBV5-6	NA	NA	TRBJ1-1	CASSLLSEQGAGTEAFF	TGTGCCAGCAGCTTGCTCTCTGAACAGGGTGCAGGCACTGAAGCTTTCTTT
TRBV21-1	NA	NA	TRBJ1-2	CASSPTGLVRDRGLADYGYTF	TGTGCCAGCAGCCCGACAGGACTCGTCCGGGACAGGGGGCTTGCTGACTATGGCTACACCTTC
TRBV7-7	NA	NA	TRBJ2-5	CASSLGDLGTQYF	TGTGCCAGCAGCTTAGGGGACTTGGGGACCCAGTACTTC
TRBV30	NA	NA	TRBJ1-5	CAWSVRGALGNQPQHF	TGTGCCTGGAGTGTTAGAGGGGCGTTGGGCAATCAGCCCCAGCATTTT
TRBV19	NA	NA	TRBJ1-2	CASSNSGEGKGLYGYTF	TGTGCCAGTAGTAATTCCGGAGAGGGAAAGGGCCTCTATGGCTACACCTTC
TRBV2	NA	NA	TRBJ1-6	CASGAGPDSPLHF	TGTGCCAGCGGGGCGGGGCCTGATTCACCCCTCCACTTT
TRBV6-4	NA	NA	TRBJ1-2	CASSDIAKAGYYGYTF	TGTGCCAGCAGTGACATTGCCAAGGCAGGCTACTATGGCTACACCTTC